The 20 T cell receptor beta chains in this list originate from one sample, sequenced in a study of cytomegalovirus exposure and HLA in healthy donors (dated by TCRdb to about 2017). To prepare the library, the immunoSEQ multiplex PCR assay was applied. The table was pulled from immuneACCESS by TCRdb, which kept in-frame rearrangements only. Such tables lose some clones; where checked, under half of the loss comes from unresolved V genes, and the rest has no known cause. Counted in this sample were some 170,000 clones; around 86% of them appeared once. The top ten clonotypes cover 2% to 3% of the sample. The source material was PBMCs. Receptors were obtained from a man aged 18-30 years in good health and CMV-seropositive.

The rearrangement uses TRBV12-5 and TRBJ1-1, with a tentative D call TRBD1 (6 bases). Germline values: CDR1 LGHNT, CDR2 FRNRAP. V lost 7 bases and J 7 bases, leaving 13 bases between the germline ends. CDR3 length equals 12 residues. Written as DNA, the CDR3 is TGTGCTAGTGCGTCGGGGACACTTGAAGCTTTCTTT. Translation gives CASASGTLEAFF.

The CDR3 DNA is TGTGCCAGCAGTCGACAGGGGGCAAAGACCCAGTACTTC. Translating gives CASSRQGAKTQYF. V usage is TRBV2 and J usage is TRBJ2-5; TRBD1 agrees at 10 bases. Germline-derived CDR1 and CDR2 are SNHLY and FYNNEI. Trimming took 5 bases from V and 6 from J; bases not matched to a gene: 3. The CDR3 length is 13 residues.

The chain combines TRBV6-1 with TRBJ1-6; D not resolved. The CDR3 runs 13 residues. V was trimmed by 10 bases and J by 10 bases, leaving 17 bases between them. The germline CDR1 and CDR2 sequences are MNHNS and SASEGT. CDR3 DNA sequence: TGTGCCACAGACACCTTAAGCCCATCACCCCTCCACTTT. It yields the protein CATDTLSPSPLHF.

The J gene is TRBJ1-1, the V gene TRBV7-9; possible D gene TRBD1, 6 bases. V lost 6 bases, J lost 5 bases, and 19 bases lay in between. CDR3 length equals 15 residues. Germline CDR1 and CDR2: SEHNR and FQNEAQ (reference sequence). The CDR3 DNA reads TGTGCCAGCAGTAAAACACAGGGTGGTGAGACTGAAGCTTTCTTT. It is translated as CASSKTQGGETEAFF.

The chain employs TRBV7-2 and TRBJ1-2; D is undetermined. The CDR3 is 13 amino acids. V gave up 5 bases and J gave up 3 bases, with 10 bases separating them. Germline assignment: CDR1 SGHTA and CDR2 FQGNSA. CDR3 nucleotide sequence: TGTGCCAGCAGCGAGTCCCCCTACTATGGCTACACCTTC. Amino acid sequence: CASSESPYYGYTF. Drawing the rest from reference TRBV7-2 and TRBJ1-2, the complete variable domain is GAGVSQSPSNKVTEKGKDVELRCDPISGHTALYWYRQSLGQGLEFLIYFQGNSAPDKSGLPSDRFSAERTGGSVSTLTIQRTQQEDSAVYLCASSESPYYGYTFGSGTRLTVV.

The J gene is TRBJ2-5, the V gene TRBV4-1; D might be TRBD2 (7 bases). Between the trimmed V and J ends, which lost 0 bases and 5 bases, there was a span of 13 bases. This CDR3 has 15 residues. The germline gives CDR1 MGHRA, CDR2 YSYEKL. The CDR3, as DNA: TGCGCCAGCAGCCAAGATTGGGGGGGCTTGGAGACCCAGTACTTC. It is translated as CASSQDWGGLETQYF.

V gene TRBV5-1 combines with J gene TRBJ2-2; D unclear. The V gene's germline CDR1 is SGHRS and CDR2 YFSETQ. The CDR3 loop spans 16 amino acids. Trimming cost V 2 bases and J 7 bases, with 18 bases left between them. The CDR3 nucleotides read TGCGCCAGCAGCTTCCTCGAGAGTATTACGGGCGGGGAGCTGTTTTTT. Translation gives CASSFLESITGGELFF.

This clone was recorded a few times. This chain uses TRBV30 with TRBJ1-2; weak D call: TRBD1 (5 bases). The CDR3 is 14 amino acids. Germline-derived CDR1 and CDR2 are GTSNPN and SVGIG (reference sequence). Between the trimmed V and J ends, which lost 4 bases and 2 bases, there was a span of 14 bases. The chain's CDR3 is CAWNLQGSNYGYTF. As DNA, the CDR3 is TGTGCCTGGAATCTGCAGGGATCAAACTATGGCTACACCTTC.

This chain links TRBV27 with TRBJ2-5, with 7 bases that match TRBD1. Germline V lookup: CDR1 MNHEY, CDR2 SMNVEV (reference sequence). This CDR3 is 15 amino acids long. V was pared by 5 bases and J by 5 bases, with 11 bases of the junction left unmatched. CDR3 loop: CASSPTLQGRETQYF. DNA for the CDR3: TGTGCCAGCAGTCCCACCCTACAGGGGCGGGAGACCCAGTACTTC.

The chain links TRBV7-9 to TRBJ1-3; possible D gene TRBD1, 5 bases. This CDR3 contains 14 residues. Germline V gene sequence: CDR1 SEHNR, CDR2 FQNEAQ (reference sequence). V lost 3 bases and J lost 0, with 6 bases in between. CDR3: CASSFDSSGNTIYF. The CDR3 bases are TGTGCCAGCAGCTTCGACAGCTCTGGAAACACCATATATTTT.

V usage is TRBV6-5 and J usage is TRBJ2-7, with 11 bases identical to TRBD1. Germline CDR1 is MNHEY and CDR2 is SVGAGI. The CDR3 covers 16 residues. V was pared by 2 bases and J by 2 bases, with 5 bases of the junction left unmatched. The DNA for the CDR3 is TGTGCCAGCAGTTACCAGGGACAGGGGGTGCCCTACGAGCAGTACTTC. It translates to CASSYQGQGVPYEQYF.

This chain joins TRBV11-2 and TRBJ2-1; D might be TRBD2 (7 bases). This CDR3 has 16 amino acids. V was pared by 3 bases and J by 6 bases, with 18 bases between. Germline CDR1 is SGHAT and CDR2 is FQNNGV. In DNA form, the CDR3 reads TGTGCCAGCAGCTTGTCGGGGGGCTGGGGACTCAATGAGCAGTTCTTC. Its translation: CASSLSGGWGLNEQFF.

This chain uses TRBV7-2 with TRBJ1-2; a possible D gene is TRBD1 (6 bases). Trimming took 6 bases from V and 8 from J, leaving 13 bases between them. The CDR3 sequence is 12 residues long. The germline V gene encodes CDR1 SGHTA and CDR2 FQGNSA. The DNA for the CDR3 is TGTGCCAGCAGTACAGGGCCGGGGGGCTACACCTTC. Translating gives CASSTGPGGYTF.

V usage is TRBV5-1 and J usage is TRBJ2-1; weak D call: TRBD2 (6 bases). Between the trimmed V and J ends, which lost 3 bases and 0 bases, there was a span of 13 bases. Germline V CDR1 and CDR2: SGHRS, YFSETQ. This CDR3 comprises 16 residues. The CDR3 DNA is TGCGCCAGCAGCTCGGTGGACGGGAGCTCCTACAATGAGCAGTTCTTC. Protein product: CASSSVDGSSYNEQFF.

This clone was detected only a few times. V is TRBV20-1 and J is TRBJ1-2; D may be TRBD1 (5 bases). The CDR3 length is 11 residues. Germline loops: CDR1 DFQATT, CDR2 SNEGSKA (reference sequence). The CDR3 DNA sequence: TGCAGCGGATCGGGGGGCTATGGCTACACCTTC. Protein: CSGSGGYGYTF.

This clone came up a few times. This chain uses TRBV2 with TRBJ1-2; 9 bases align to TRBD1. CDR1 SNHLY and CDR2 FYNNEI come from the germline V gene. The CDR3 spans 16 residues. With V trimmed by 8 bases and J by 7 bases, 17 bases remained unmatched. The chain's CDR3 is CASQPGTGLFGGGYTF. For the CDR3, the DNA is TGTGCCAGCCAACCCGGGACAGGGCTGTTTGGTGGTGGCTACACCTTC.

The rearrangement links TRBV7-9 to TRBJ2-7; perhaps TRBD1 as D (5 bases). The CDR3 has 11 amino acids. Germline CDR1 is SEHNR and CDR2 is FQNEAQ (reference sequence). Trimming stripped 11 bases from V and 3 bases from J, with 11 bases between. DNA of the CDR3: TGTGCCGGGGCAGATAACTACGAGCAGTACTTC. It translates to CAGADNYEQYF. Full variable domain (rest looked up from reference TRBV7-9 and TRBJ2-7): DTGVSQNPRHKITKRGQNVTFRCDPISEHNRLYWYRQTLGQGPEFLTYFQNEAQLEKSRLLSDRFSAERPKGSFSTLEIQRTEQGDSAMYLCAGADNYEQYFGPGTRLTVT.

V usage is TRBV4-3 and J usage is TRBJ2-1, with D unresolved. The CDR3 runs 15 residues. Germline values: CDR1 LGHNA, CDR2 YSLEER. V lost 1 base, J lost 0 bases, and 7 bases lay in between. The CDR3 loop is CASSQGMSSYNEQFF. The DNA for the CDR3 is TGCGCCAGCAGCCAAGGAATGAGCTCCTACAATGAGCAGTTCTTC.

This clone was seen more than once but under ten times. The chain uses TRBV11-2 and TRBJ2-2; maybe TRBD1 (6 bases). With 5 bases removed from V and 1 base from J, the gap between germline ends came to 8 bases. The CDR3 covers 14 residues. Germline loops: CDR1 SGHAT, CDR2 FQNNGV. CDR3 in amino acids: CASSQQGNTGELFF. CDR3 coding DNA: TGTGCCAGCAGCCAACAGGGGAACACCGGGGAGCTGTTTTTT.

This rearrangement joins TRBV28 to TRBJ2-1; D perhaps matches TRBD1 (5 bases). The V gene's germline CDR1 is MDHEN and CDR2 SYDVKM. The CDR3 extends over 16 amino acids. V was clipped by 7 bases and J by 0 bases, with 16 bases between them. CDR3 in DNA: TGTGCCAGCACCTCTAGGGGCCAGAGCTCCTACAATGAGCAGTTCTTC. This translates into CASTSRGQSSYNEQFF. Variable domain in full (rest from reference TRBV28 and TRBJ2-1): DVKVTQSSRYLVKRTGEKVFLECVQDMDHENMFWYRQDPGLGLRLIYFSYDVKMKEKGDIPEGYSVSREKKERFSLILESASTNQTSMYLCASTSRGQSSYNEQFFGPGTRLTVL.